The source of this TCR beta chain is a study of blood T cell repertoires in COVID-19. About the study: From the United States, Italy and Spain came samples of acute and convalescent COVID-19.

Method: immunoSEQ multiplex PCR; TCRdb's copy keeps in-frame clones and lacks some. The sample carries about 220,000 clones, roughly 84% recorded once. Input material: peripheral blood. The clonotype was recovered from a man aged 50-59 years with active or convalescent COVID-19.

CDR3 nucleotide sequence: TGTGCCAGCAGCCGCCTCACAGGGGTAGGAAACACCATATATTTT. Its protein product is CASSRLTGVGNTIYF. The chain recombines TRBV3-1 (or the pseudogene TRBV3-2) with TRBJ1-3; 7 bases align to TRBD1. V trimming: 4 bases; J trimming: 4 bases; junction bases outside the gene matches: 7. CDR1 and CDR2 from the germline V gene are LGHDT and YNNKEL (reference sequence). The CDR3 totals 15 residues.